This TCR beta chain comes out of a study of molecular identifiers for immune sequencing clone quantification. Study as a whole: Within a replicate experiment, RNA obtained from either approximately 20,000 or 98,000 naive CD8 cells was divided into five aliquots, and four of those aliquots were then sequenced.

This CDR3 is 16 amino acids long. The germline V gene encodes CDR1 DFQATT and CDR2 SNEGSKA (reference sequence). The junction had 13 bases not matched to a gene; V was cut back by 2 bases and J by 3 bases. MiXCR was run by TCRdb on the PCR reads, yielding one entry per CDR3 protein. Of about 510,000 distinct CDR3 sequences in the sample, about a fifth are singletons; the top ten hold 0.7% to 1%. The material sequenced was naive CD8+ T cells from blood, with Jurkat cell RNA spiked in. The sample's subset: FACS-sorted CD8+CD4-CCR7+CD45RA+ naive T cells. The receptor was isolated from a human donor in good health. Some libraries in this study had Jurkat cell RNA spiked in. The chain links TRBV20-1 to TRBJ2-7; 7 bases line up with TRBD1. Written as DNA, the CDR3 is TGCAGTGCTAGATCTACTCCCGGGACAGCGGTCTACGAGCAGTACTTC. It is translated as CSARSTPGTAVYEQYF.